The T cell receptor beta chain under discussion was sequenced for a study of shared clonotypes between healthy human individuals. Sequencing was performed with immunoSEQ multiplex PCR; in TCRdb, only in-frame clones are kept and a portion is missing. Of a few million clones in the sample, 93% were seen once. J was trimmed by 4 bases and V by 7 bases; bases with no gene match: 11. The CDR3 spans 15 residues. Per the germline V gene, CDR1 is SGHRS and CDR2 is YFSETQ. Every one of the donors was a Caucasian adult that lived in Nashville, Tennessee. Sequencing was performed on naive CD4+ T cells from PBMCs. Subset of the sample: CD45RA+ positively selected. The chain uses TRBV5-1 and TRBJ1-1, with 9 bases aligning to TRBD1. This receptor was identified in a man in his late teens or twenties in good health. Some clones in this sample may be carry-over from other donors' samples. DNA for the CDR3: TGCGCCAGCGGGACAGGGCATAGGACAGGCACTGAAGCTTTCTTT. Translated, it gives CASGTGHRTGTEAFF.